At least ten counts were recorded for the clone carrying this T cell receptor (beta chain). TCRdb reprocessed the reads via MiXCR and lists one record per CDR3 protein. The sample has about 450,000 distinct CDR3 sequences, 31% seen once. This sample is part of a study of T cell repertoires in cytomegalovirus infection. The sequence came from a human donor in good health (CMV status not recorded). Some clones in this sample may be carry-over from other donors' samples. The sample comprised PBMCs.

The CDR3 region is CASKPGQGGTEAFF. The CDR3, as DNA: TGTGCCAGCAAGCCCGGACAGGGCGGCACTGAAGCTTTCTTT. The V call is TRBV11-1, the J call TRBJ1-1; TRBD1 agrees at 8 bases. Germline-derived CDR1 and CDR2 are SGHAT and FQDESV (reference sequence). Losses at the gene ends were 7 bases for V and 4 bases for J; bases not matched to a gene: 8. This CDR3 region has 14 residues.